Listed below are T cell receptor beta chains from one sample, sequenced in a study of T cells in Graves' hyperthyroidism and ophthalmopathy. TCRdb independently ran MiXCR on the multiplex PCR reads; one entry per CDR3 protein. The table records about 360,000 distinct CDR3 sequences, about 15% of them present only once. Sequences were obtained from blood. The receptors were sampled from a woman aged 18-29 years with Graves' hyperthyroidism that later progressed to Graves' ophthalmopathy. Both conserved end residues are part of each CDR3. The D gene is left open where the match is weak. The size entry is marked missing in some rows and otherwise reads once, few, many or a size class.

cdr3_nt	cdr3_aa	v_call	j_call	clone_size	d_call
TGTGCCAGCAGTGCCCTGACAGGGGCACAAGAGACCCAGTACTTC	CASSALTGAQETQYF	TRBV12-3/TRBV12-4	TRBJ2-5	many	TRBD1
TGCAGTGCTAGTGCTAGCGGGAGAGGAGAGACCCAGTACTTC	CSASASGRGETQYF	TRBV20-1	TRBJ2-5	.	TRBD2
TGTGCCAGCAGTTGGGGACAGGGGTCCTACAATGAGCAGTTCTTC	CASSWGQGSYNEQFF	TRBV28	TRBJ2-1	many	TRBD1
TGCGCCAGCAGCCTAACTTGGGGAGATACGCAGTATTTT	CASSLTWGDTQYF	TRBV4-3	TRBJ2-3	.	.
TGCAGTGCCCGAGGGAACACCGGGGAGCTGTTTTTT	CSARGNTGELFF	TRBV20-1	TRBJ2-2	many	.
TGCAGTGCTAGCTCGGGAGGGACCAATCAGCCCCAGCATTTT	CSASSGGTNQPQHF	TRBV20-1	TRBJ1-5	.	.
TGTGCCAGCAGCCTATACAGGGGCGAAAACTACGAGCAGTACTTC	CASSLYRGENYEQYF	TRBV7-9	TRBJ2-7	many	TRBD1
TGCAGTGCTAGGGACAGCGCTAATTCACCCCTCCACTTT	CSARDSANSPLHF	TRBV20-1	TRBJ1-6	many	.
TGTGCCAGCAGTTTCGTTCCGGGACTAGCGGGAGACAATGAGCAGTTCTTC	CASSFVPGLAGDNEQFF	TRBV12-3/TRBV12-4	TRBJ2-1	many	TRBD2
TGTGCTAGTGGTTTCCGACGGACAGAAGGAAACATTCAGTACTTC	CASGFRRTEGNIQYF	TRBV12-5	TRBJ2-4	.	.
TGTGCCAGCAGTGATGACCTATCTTCCTACAATGAGCAGTTCTTC	CASSDDLSSYNEQFF	TRBV2	TRBJ2-1	.	.
TGTGCCAGCAGCCAAGACGTCGAGTTCGGGGAGCTGTTTTTT	CASSQDVEFGELFF	TRBV3-1	TRBJ2-2	few	.
TGTGCCAGCAGTCCGGGGACAGGGGGCCACGAGCAGTACTTC	CASSPGTGGHEQYF	TRBV28	TRBJ2-7	many	TRBD1
TGCGCCAGCAGCTTGGTTGGGGACAGCTATGGCTACACCTTC	CASSLVGDSYGYTF	TRBV5-1	TRBJ1-2	few	TRBD1
TGTGCCAGCAGTTTCGAGGGGGGGGATAGGGAGCTGTTTTTT	CASSFEGGDRELFF	TRBV6-1	TRBJ2-2	.	.
TGTGCCAGCTCGTCCGGTGGGGGTCGCGAGCAGTACTTC	CASSSGGGREQYF	TRBV18	TRBJ2-7	many	.
TGTGCCAGCAGCTCCCCGTTCAGCTCCTACAATGAGCAGTTCTTC	CASSSPFSSYNEQFF	TRBV9	TRBJ2-1	few	.
TGTGCCAGACCCCCGGGACAATTTACAGATACGCAGTATTTT	CARPPGQFTDTQYF	TRBV27	TRBJ2-3	many	.
TGTGCCTGGATTGCGGAACAGATTTATAATTCACCCCTCCACTTT	CAWIAEQIYNSPLHF	TRBV30	TRBJ1-6	.	.
TGTGCCAGCAGTCAAATGCAGGGTGGGAGCTATGGCTACACCTTC	CASSQMQGGSYGYTF	TRBV6-1	TRBJ1-2	many	.
TGTGCCAGCAGTGGGCAGGGCATATGTTACGAGCAGTACTTC	CASSGQGICYEQYF	TRBV2	TRBJ2-7	many	.
TGTGCCAGCAGCTCCCAAGAGGGCCCCGGGGAGCTGTTTTTT	CASSSQEGPGELFF	TRBV11-2	TRBJ2-2	many	.
TGTGCCATCAGCGCGGCCAGGGAGGTGAACACTGAAGCTTTCTTT	CAISAAREVNTEAFF	TRBV10-3	TRBJ1-1	many	.
TGCAGTGCTAGAGAGGGGGGCAGGGTTCAGCCCCAGCATTTT	CSAREGGRVQPQHF	TRBV20-1	TRBJ1-5	.	.